The sequence of this T cell receptor (beta chain) was determined in a study of immune cell composition in non-small cell lung cancer. Across the study: Lung adenocarcinoma or squamous carcinoma made up most tumours. Study findings and constraints: Squamous carcinomas (approximately 80%) more often had tumour-associated clones >0.5% than adenocarcinomas (33%). Lung squamous cell carcinoma tumours had significantly higher top 10 clone scores and productive clonality than lung adenocarcinoma.

Here immunoSEQ multiplex PCR was the method, and the copy in TCRdb shows in-frame clones only, minus some. The data contain 13,000 or so clones, about 70% of them singletons. The CDR3 consists of 15 residues. Germline assignment: CDR1 MNHEY and CDR2 SVGAGI. Trimming took 0 bases from V and 2 from J, leaving 8 bases between them. Comment on this clone: Antigen: not known.

The receptor's source is a human donor with non-small cell lung cancer. The chain is built from TRBV6-5 and TRBJ1-3; unclear D gene. Source material: lung tumor tissue. CDR3 nucleotide sequence: TGTGCCAGCAGTTACTCGATGGTAGCTGGAAACACCATATATTTT. The encoded protein is CASSYSMVAGNTIYF.